The 11 T cell receptor beta chains presented below share a single source sample, sequenced in a study of shared clonotypes between healthy human individuals. Sequencing used immunoSEQ multiplex PCR; TCRdb keeps in-frame clones, though not all of them. The repertoire holds about 600,000 clones, with 98% as singletons. CD45RO-negative cells were positively selected for CCR7, leaving out terminally differentiated effector memory CD45RA+ cells. Sequenced sample: naive CD8+ T cells sorted from blood. The receptors derive from a man aged 25-45 years in good health.

This rearrangement joins TRBV4-1 to TRBJ2-7; weak D call: TRBD2 (6 bases). Germline CDR1 is MGHRA and CDR2 is YSYEKL. V dropped 2 bases and J dropped 0 bases, with 11 bases sitting between them. This CDR3 spans 15 amino acids. In DNA form, the CDR3 reads TGCGCCAGCAGCCAAATTGAGGGAGGCTCCTACGAGCAGTACTTC. Translating gives CASSQIEGGSYEQYF.

The sample holds one count of this clone. The chain links TRBV5-6 to TRBJ2-1; 8 bases line up with TRBD2. The CDR3 contains 15 residues. Germline V lookup: CDR1 SGHDT, CDR2 YYEEEE. Trimming took 0 bases from V and 5 from J; bases not matched to a gene: 4. The CDR3 reads CASSLGSSGHNEQFF. The CDR3 DNA sequence: TGTGCCAGCAGCTTGGGGTCTAGCGGGCACAATGAGCAGTTCTTC.

This sequence joins TRBV7-6 and TRBJ2-7; D call uncertain. V was pared by 5 bases and J by 7 bases, with 18 bases between. The germline V gene encodes CDR1 SGHVS and CDR2 FNYEAQ. The length of the CDR3 is 14 residues. The DNA for the CDR3 is TGTGCCAGCAGCCTTTCAGGTCGGCTAGAGGAGCAGTACTTC. The encoded protein is CASSLSGRLEEQYF.

J is TRBJ1-1 and V is TRBV9; D gene uncertain. In germline, CDR1 is SGDLS, CDR2 YYNGEE. The CDR3 covers 12 residues. Trimming removed 3 bases from V and 3 bases from J, with 6 bases in between. The DNA for the CDR3 is TGTGCCAGCAGCGGAGTGCACACTGAAGCTTTCTTT. It specifies CASSGVHTEAFF.

The J gene is TRBJ2-2, the V gene TRBV19; no firm D call. The CDR3 is 14 amino acids. In germline, CDR1 is LNHDA, CDR2 SQIVND (reference sequence). Trimming removed 7 bases from V and 1 base from J, with 10 bases in between. The CDR3 reads CASIGLMNTGELFF. The CDR3 region has the DNA TGTGCCAGTATCGGGCTAATGAACACCGGGGAGCTGTTTTTT.

This chain uses TRBV18 with TRBJ2-7, with 13 positions matching TRBD2. The CDR3 covers 19 residues. From germline, CDR1 is KGHSH and CDR2 LQKENI. Trimming took 3 bases from V and 1 from J; bases not matched to a gene: 12. CDR3 residues: CASSPRDSLTSGRSYEQYF. CDR3 nucleotide sequence: TGTGCCAGCTCACCTCGGGACAGCTTGACTAGCGGGAGGTCCTACGAGCAGTACTTC.

The rearrangement joins TRBV28 to TRBJ1-5; D not certain. The V gene's germline CDR1 is MDHEN and CDR2 SYDVKM. This CDR3 comprises 14 residues. Trimming shortened V by 6 bases and J by 0 bases, and 9 bases separated the two germline ends. For the CDR3, the DNA is TGTGCCAGCAGGGTTGACCCTAGCAATCAGCCCCAGCATTTT. It encodes CASRVDPSNQPQHF. The full variable domain, its missing parts supplied by reference TRBV28 and TRBJ1-5, is DVKVTQSSRYLVKRTGEKVFLECVQDMDHENMFWYRQDPGLGLRLIYFSYDVKMKEKGDIPEGYSVSREKKERFSLILESASTNQTSMYLCASRVDPSNQPQHFGDGTRLSIL.

The V and J genes are TRBV28 and TRBJ2-7, with D hard to call. CDR1 is MDHEN and CDR2 is SYDVKM in the germline V gene. The CDR3 is made up of 15 amino acids. Trimming cost V 6 bases and J 1 base, with 16 bases left between them. The CDR3 DNA follows: TGTGCCAGCAGCGCCCCGCGAGCTTTATCCTACGAGCAGTACTTC. Its translation is CASSAPRALSYEQYF.

In its sample, this clone was seen once. The V and J genes are TRBV13 and TRBJ2-6, with D possibly being TRBD1 (8 bases). The CDR3 spans 17 residues. V gave up 4 bases and J gave up 0 bases, with 13 bases separating them. Germline V gene sequence: CDR1 PRHDT, CDR2 FYEKMQ (reference sequence). CDR3 coding DNA: TGTGCCAGCAGCTCGGACAGGGAGGGCTCTGGGGCCAACGTCCTGACTTTC. Its translation is CASSSDREGSGANVLTF. Using reference TRBV13 and TRBJ2-6 for the parts outside the CDR3, the full variable domain is AAGVIQSPRHLIKEKRETATLKCYPIPRHDTVYWYQQGPGQDPQFLISFYEKMQSDKGSIPDRFSAQQFSDYHSELNMSSLELGDSALYFCASSSDREGSGANVLTFGAGSRLTVL.

The chain links TRBV2 to TRBJ2-5; TRBD1 agrees at 8 bases. This CDR3 is built from 15 residues. In germline, CDR1 is SNHLY, CDR2 FYNNEI. V was clipped by 4 bases and J by 2 bases; unmatched bases: 6. The CDR3 coding sequence is TGTGCCAGCAGTGGCCCCGGGACAGGACAAGAGACCCAGTACTTC. Its translation is CASSGPGTGQETQYF.

The chain carries TRBV27 and TRBJ2-1, with 8 bases matching TRBD1. Germline CDR1 is MNHEY and CDR2 is SMNVEV (reference sequence). This CDR3 region has 15 residues. With 1 base clipped from V and 9 bases from J, the junction kept 8 bases outside the gene matches. CDR3 nucleotides: TGTGCCAGCAGTTTATGGACAGGGACGGTAGGTGAGCAGTTCTTC. Translating it yields CASSLWTGTVGEQFF.